One sample yielded the 29 T cell receptor beta chains listed below, sequenced in a study of blood T cell repertoires in COVID-19. Profiled with immunoSEQ multiplex PCR; TCRdb holds only in-frame clones, not every one. The sample records about 40,000 clones, about 88% being singletons. Input material: peripheral blood. These receptor sequences come from a human donor in a cohort sampled during active COVID-19.

This rearrangement joins TRBV7-9 to TRBJ2-5; TRBD2 matches at 11 bases. CDR1 is SEHNR and CDR2 is FQNEAQ in the germline V gene (reference sequence). J gave up 1 base and V 1 base, and 2 bases lay outside the gene matches. CDR3 size: 16 residues. The CDR3 reads CASSLGSGGVQETQYF. Here the CDR3 DNA reads TGTGCCAGCAGCTTAGGTAGCGGGGGGGTCCAAGAGACCCAGTACTTC.

The chain has TRBV20-1 and TRBJ1-1; D possibly corresponds to TRBD1 (6 bases). Trimming cost V 3 bases and J 7 bases, with 18 bases left between them. The length of the CDR3 is 14 residues. CDR1 is DFQATT, CDR2 SNEGSKA, per germline (reference sequence). This chain's CDR3 is CSASEPTGQDEAFF. CDR3 DNA: TGCAGTGCTAGTGAACCTACGGGACAAGATGAAGCTTTCTTT.

This clone appeared a single time. This chain connects TRBV20-1 to TRBJ2-1, with D unclear. V was trimmed by 5 bases and J by 2 bases, leaving 4 bases between them. CDR3 size: 11 residues. Germline CDR1 and CDR2: DFQATT and SNEGSKA (reference sequence). The DNA of the CDR3 is TGCAGTGCTCTCGCCTACAATGAGCAGTTCTTC. Amino acid sequence: CSALAYNEQFF.

The genes are TRBV29-1 and TRBJ2-5; 8 nucleotides line up with TRBD1. This CDR3 comprises 16 residues. Per germline, CDR1 SQVTM and CDR2 ANQGSEA. With 0 bases clipped from V and 0 bases from J, the junction kept 6 bases outside the gene matches. CDR3 sequence reads: CSVEDLRGQDQETQYF. As DNA, the CDR3 is TGCAGCGTTGAAGATCTTCGGGGACAGGACCAAGAGACCCAGTACTTC.

The chain carries TRBV15 and TRBJ1-5; TRBD1 is a possible D gene (6 bases). Between the trimmed V and J ends, which lost 5 bases and 5 bases, there was a span of 19 bases. The CDR3 totals 16 residues. From germline, CDR1 is LNHNV and CDR2 YYDKDF (reference sequence). CDR3 residues: CATSAQGRGGYQPQHF. CDR3 bases: TGTGCCACCAGCGCTCAGGGGCGGGGGGGATATCAGCCCCAGCATTTT.

This clone has a handful of counts. The chain couples TRBV19 to TRBJ1-1, with D tentatively TRBD1 (6 bases). The CDR3 covers 11 residues. Trimming took off 6 bases at V and 10 bases at J, with 12 bases between the two ends. The germline V gene encodes CDR1 LNHDA and CDR2 SQIVND (reference sequence). Here the CDR3 DNA reads TGTGCCAGTAGATCTCAGGGGACAGCTTTCTTT. Its protein is CASRSQGTAFF.

This sequence joins TRBV6-5 and TRBJ1-5; tentative D call: TRBD1 (5 bases). V lost 2 bases and J lost 6, with 14 bases in between. The CDR3 spans 15 residues. Germline-derived CDR1 and CDR2 are MNHEY and SVGAGI. The CDR3 DNA reads as TGTGCCAGCAGTTACACGAGCGGGGCGGGTCAGCCCCAGCATTTT. Protein sequence: CASSYTSGAGQPQHF.

The J gene is TRBJ2-3, the V gene TRBV4-2; D might be TRBD2 (5 bases). Germline-derived CDR1 and CDR2 are LGHNA and YNFKEQ. Between the trimmed V and J ends, which lost 2 bases and 0 bases, there was a span of 9 bases. The CDR3 totals 15 residues. CDR3 sequence: CASSQTDSSTDTQYF. The CDR3 coding sequence is TGTGCCAGCAGCCAAACGGACTCTAGCACAGATACGCAGTATTTT.

This chain joins TRBV29-1 and TRBJ2-3, with TRBD2 matching over 14 bases. Germline V gene data show CDR1 as SQVTM and CDR2 as ANQGSEA. The CDR3 totals 18 residues. V gave up 1 base and J gave up 4 bases; unmatched junction bases: 10. The DNA of the CDR3 is TGCAGCGTTGAAGCTCCATCGACTAGCGGGGGGGTCTCAGATACGCAGTATTTT. As protein: CSVEAPSTSGGVSDTQYF.

The chain links TRBV11-2 to TRBJ2-3, with 10 bases identical to TRBD2. The CDR3 runs to 14 residues. The junction had 8 bases not matched to a gene; V was cut back by 7 bases and J by 7 bases. Germline loops: CDR1 SGHAT, CDR2 FQNNGV. The CDR3 DNA is TGTGCCAGCAACCCCAGCGGGGGGGTTTATACGCAGTATTTT. Protein: CASNPSGGVYTQYF.

The chain uses TRBV5-1 and TRBJ1-2; 11 nucleotides line up with TRBD1. CDR1 is SGHRS and CDR2 is YFSETQ in the germline V gene. CDR3 length: 15 amino acids. The V gene end was trimmed by 2 bases and the J gene end by 6 bases; junction bases not matched to a gene: 6. The CDR3 DNA follows: TGCGCCAGCAGCTTCTGGGACAGGGGGTCTGATGGCTACACCTTC. Its translation is CASSFWDRGSDGYTF. Supplemented by reference TRBV5-1 and TRBJ1-2, the full variable domain reads KAGVTQTPRYLIKTRGQQVTLSCSPISGHRSVSWYQQTPGQGLQFLFEYFSETQRNKGNFPGRFSGRQFSNSRSEMNVSTLELGDSALYLCASSFWDRGSDGYTFGSGTRLTVV.

This chain connects TRBV5-6 to TRBJ2-3; 9 bases are shared with TRBD1. This CDR3 contains 18 residues. Per the germline V gene, CDR1 is SGHDT and CDR2 is YYEEEE. V shed 6 bases and J 5 bases; nucleotides not matched to a gene: 19. CDR3 amino acids: CASTGNRGRFSGIDTQYF. In DNA, the CDR3 is TGTGCCAGCACGGGAAACAGGGGGCGCTTTTCGGGCATAGATACGCAGTATTTT.

J is TRBJ2-7 and V is TRBV5-1; 10 nucleotides line up with TRBD1. The germline CDR1 and CDR2 sequences are SGHRS and YFSETQ. The length of the CDR3 is 16 residues. J lost 2 bases, V lost 0 bases, and 5 bases had no gene match. The chain's CDR3 is CASSLGDRGGTYEQYF. The DNA for the CDR3 is TGCGCCAGCAGCTTGGGGGACAGGGGAGGAACCTACGAGCAGTACTTC.

The count of this clone is one. The CDR3 nucleotides are TGTGCCAGCAGTTACGGCCCGGGGGGGGGCACCGGGGAGCTGTTTTTT. It encodes CASSYGPGGGTGELFF. This chain connects TRBV6-2 or TRBV6-3 to TRBJ2-2, with 8 bases aligning to TRBD2. Per germline, CDR1 MNHEY and CDR2 SVGEGT. CDR3 length: 16 residues. V shed 2 bases and J 4 bases; nucleotides not matched to a gene: 6.

The chain combines TRBV7-9 with TRBJ1-6, with D unclear. There are 13 residues in the CDR3. The germline V gene has CDR1 SEHNR and CDR2 FQNEAQ (reference sequence). The V end lost 3 bases, the J end lost 7 bases, and 7 bases lay between the germline ends. CDR3 sequence (DNA): TGTGCCAGCAGCTTTCGGAGCAATTCACCCCTCCACTTT. Translating gives CASSFRSNSPLHF.

CDR3 coding DNA: TGCGCCAGCAGCCAAATATCTACTAGCGGATACGAGCAGTACTTC. Its translation is CASSQISTSGYEQYF. The gene calls are TRBV4-1 and TRBJ2-7; TRBD2 agrees at 8 bases. With V trimmed by 2 bases and J by 4 bases, 7 bases remained unmatched. The germline V gene has CDR1 MGHRA and CDR2 YSYEKL. This CDR3 is 15 amino acids long.

This clone came up once. The V gene is TRBV10-3, the J gene TRBJ2-4; 13 bases fit TRBD2. Germline CDR1 is ENHRY and CDR2 is SYGVKD. Trimming at V came to 4 bases and at J to 0 bases, leaving 9 bases not matched to a gene. There are 19 residues in the CDR3. CDR3 sequence: CAISASGTSGDLAKNIQYF. The DNA for the CDR3 is TGTGCCATCAGTGCATCCGGGACTAGCGGGGACTTAGCCAAAAACATTCAGTACTTC.

The chain carries TRBV30 and TRBJ2-3, with D perhaps matching TRBD2 (5 bases). Germline CDR1 reads GTSNPN; CDR2 reads SVGIG (reference sequence). This CDR3 contains 11 residues. Trimming took off 3 bases at V and 8 bases at J, with 9 bases between the two ends. Here the CDR3 DNA reads TGTGCCTGGAGCGCGGCGGGTACGCAGTATTTT. Its translation is CAWSAAGTQYF.

CDR3 sequence reads: CASRASSGGYNEQFF. The CDR3, as DNA: TGTGCCAGCAGGGCGAGTAGCGGGGGTTACAATGAGCAGTTCTTC. V and J are TRBV9 and TRBJ2-1; 9 nucleotides agree with TRBD2. Germline-derived CDR1 and CDR2 are SGDLS and YYNGEE. This CDR3 is 15 amino acids long. V shed 5 bases, J shed 4 bases, and the junction held 7 bases outside the gene matches.

The rearrangement joins TRBV2 to TRBJ2-7; 7 bases are shared with TRBD1. The V and J ends lost 6 bases and 4 bases, in that order; junction bases with no gene match: 3. The CDR3 covers 12 residues. Germline V gene lookup returns CDR1 SNHLY and CDR2 FYNNEI. CDR3 loop: CASRAGGYEQYF. CDR3 nucleotide sequence: TGTGCCAGCAGAGCAGGGGGATACGAGCAGTACTTC.

This chain uses TRBV19 with TRBJ1-1; 7 nucleotides match TRBD1. Germline V gene lookup returns CDR1 LNHDA and CDR2 SQIVND (reference sequence). V was clipped by 6 bases and J by 0 bases; unmatched bases: 10. The CDR3 runs to 16 residues. CDR3 protein: CASSPEAGGMNTEAFF. The CDR3 DNA follows: TGTGCCAGTAGCCCTGAAGCAGGGGGGATGAACACTGAAGCTTTCTTT.

This clone was found a few times. The rearrangement links TRBV7-9 to TRBJ2-7; 10 bases are shared with TRBD1. The V gene's germline CDR1 is SEHNR and CDR2 FQNEAQ (reference sequence). This CDR3 comprises 13 residues. V gave up 5 bases and J gave up 7 bases; unmatched junction bases: 5. CDR3 sequence reads: CASSTGQGREQYF. In nucleotides, the CDR3 is TGTGCCAGCAGCACGGGACAGGGGCGAGAGCAGTACTTC.

This sequence joins TRBV6-4 and TRBJ2-3; a possible D gene is TRBD2 (6 bases). CDR1 is MRHNA, CDR2 SNTAGT, per germline. The V end lost 3 bases, the J end lost 4 bases, and 8 bases lay between the germline ends. The CDR3 has 13 amino acids. The CDR3 DNA reads as TGTGCCAGCAGTGAGTCGGGGGCAGATACGCAGTATTTT. Amino acid sequence: CASSESGADTQYF.

The chain links TRBV6-5 to TRBJ2-7, with 13 positions matching TRBD2. The CDR3 has 16 residues. Germline lookup yields CDR1 MNHEY and CDR2 SVGAGI. With V trimmed by 0 bases and J by 7 bases, 6 bases remained unmatched. The CDR3 region is CASSYSTSGGAGEQYF. The CDR3 DNA reads TGTGCCAGCAGTTACTCTACTAGCGGGGGGGCAGGGGAGCAGTACTTC.

CDR3 protein: CASSVEQGSTDTQYF. For the CDR3, the DNA is TGTGCCAGCAGTGTAGAGCAGGGTAGCACAGATACGCAGTATTTT. This chain joins TRBV6-4 and TRBJ2-3; D is perhaps TRBD1 (5 bases). CDR1 and CDR2 from the germline V gene are MRHNA and SNTAGT. The CDR3 extends over 15 amino acids. The V gene lost 4 bases and the J gene lost 0 bases, with 11 bases spanning the gap.

V and J are TRBV7-9 and TRBJ1-3; D gene uncertain. V lost 7 bases and J lost 4, with 11 bases in between. The length of the CDR3 is 13 residues. Germline CDR1 and CDR2: SEHNR and FQNEAQ (reference sequence). The CDR3 DNA is TGTGCCAGCAAAGACCCGGGGGGAAACACCATATATTTT. Residues: CASKDPGGNTIYF.

This chain joins TRBV19 and TRBJ1-5, with D uncertain. Germline loops: CDR1 LNHDA, CDR2 SQIVND (reference sequence). CDR3 length equals 13 residues. Trimming removed 3 bases at V and 5 bases at J, with 8 bases between. This chain's CDR3 is CASSIRGDQPQHF. The CDR3 nucleotides read TGTGCCAGTAGTATCCGGGGAGATCAGCCCCAGCATTTT.

V and J are TRBV6-5 and TRBJ2-1, with D tentatively TRBD2 (5 bases). Trimming took off 7 bases at V and 4 bases at J, with 14 bases between the two ends. The CDR3 is 14 amino acids. Germline V gives CDR1 MNHEY, CDR2 SVGAGI. Here the CDR3 DNA reads TGTGCCAGCACACGGACGGGGTCTTACAATGAGCAGTTCTTC. Amino acid sequence: CASTRTGSYNEQFF.

This chain joins TRBV4-1 and TRBJ2-7; 12 positions agree with TRBD2. After removal of 1 base from V and 2 bases from J, the junction contained 0 bases not matched to a gene. From germline, CDR1 is MGHRA and CDR2 YSYEKL. This CDR3 has 15 amino acids. CDR3 amino acids: CASSQGTSGAYEQYF. The CDR3, as DNA: TGCGCCAGCAGCCAAGGGACTAGCGGGGCCTACGAGCAGTACTTC.